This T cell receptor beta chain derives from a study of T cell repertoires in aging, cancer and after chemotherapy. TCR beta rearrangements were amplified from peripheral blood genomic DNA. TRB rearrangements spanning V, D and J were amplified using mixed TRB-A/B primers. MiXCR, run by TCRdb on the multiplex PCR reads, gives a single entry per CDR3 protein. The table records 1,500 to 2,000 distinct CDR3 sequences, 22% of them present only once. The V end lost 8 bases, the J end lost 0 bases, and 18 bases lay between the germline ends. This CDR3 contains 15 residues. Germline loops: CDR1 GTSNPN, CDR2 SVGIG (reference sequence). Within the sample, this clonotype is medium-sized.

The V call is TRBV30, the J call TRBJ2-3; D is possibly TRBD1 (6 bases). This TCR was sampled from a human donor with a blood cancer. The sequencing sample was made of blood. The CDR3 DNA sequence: TGTGCCGGCCGAGTTAGGGGGACAAGCACAGATACGCAGTATTTT. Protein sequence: CAGRVRGTSTDTQYF.